This TCR beta chain emerged from a study of shared clonotypes between healthy human individuals. Study-wide results and limits: Naive subsets tended to show greater estimated richness than memory subsets.

A word on this clone: Antigen specificity is unknown.

Each sorted subset replicate got 200 ng genomic DNA, roughly 33,000 genomes. In the original workflow: There were no quality scores in the junction-only immunoSEQ sequences, so filtering differed. This table comes from immunoSEQ multiplex PCR, and its TCRdb copy is limited to in-frame clones, with some not included. V and J calls and clone size are copied from that table; D and trimming were computed from the DNA. The table records roughly 550,000 clones, over 95% of them present only once. Trimming cost V 0 bases and J 4 bases; bases outside gene matches: 2. Germline CDR1 and CDR2: SGHRS and YFSETQ. The CDR3 extends over 17 amino acids. CD45RO-negative, CCR7-selected cells formed the naive CD8 fraction, which excluded terminally differentiated effector memory CD45RA+ cells.

The rearrangement joins TRBV5-1 to TRBJ2-2, with 14 bases fitting TRBD2. Sequenced: naive CD8+ T cells sorted from blood. The receptor comes from a young woman in good health. CDR3 amino acids: CASSLAGTSGSTGELFF. The CDR3 DNA sequence: TGCGCCAGCAGCTTGGCGGGGACTAGCGGGAGCACCGGGGAGCTGTTTTTT.